This T cell receptor beta chain was obtained from a study of identical twins. From germline, CDR1 is DFQATT and CDR2 SNEGSKA (reference sequence). The CDR3 covers 22 residues. J was trimmed by 6 bases and V by 0 bases; bases with no gene match: 24. Via MiXCR, TCRdb re-called the 5' RACE reads, giving one row per CDR3 protein. The sample yields hundreds of thousands of distinct CDR3 sequences, under 9% seen once. These data also featured in a second study, about yellow fever vaccine responses in identical twins.

The sequencing sample was made of PBMCs. The sequence was collected from a woman in her late teens or twenties in good health. V gene TRBV20-1 combines with J gene TRBJ2-2; 11 bases line up with TRBD2. CDR3 region: CSARDPFSITSGRRFDAGELFF. In nucleotides, the CDR3 is TGCAGTGCTAGAGACCCTTTCTCAATTACTAGCGGGAGACGGTTTGACGCCGGGGAGCTGTTTTTT.